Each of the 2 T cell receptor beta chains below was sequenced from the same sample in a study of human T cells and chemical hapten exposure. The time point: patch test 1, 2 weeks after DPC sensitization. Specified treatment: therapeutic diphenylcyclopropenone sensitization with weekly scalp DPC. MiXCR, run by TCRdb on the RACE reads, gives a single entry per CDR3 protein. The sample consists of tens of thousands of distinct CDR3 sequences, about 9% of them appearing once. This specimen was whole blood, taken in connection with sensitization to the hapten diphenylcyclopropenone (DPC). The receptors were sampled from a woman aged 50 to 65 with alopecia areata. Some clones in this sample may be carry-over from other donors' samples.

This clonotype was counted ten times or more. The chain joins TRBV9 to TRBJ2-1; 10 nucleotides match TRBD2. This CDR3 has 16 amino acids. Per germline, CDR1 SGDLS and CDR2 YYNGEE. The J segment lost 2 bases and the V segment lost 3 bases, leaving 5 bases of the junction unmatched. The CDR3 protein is CASSALAGGTYNEQFF. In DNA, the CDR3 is TGTGCCAGCAGCGCGTTAGCGGGAGGCACCTACAATGAGCAGTTCTTC.

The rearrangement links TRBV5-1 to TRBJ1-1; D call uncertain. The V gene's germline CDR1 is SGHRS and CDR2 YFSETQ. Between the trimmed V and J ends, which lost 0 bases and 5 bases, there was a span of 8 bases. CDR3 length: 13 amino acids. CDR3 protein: CASSLEAQTEAFF. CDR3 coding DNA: TGCGCCAGCAGCTTGGAGGCCCAAACTGAAGCTTTCTTT.